The 14 T cell receptor beta chains below were found in one sample sequenced in a study of patients and donors after allogeneic stem cell transplantation. TCRdb passed the RT-PCR reads through MiXCR, listing each CDR3 protein once. The sample lists over 150,000 distinct CDR3 sequences, around 30% occurring once. The sample was blood, either unsorted or a sorted T cell fraction (not recorded which). These receptors came from a human donor who was either an allogeneic HSCT recipient or a stem cell or donor lymphocyte infusion donor (not recorded which). It is not recorded whose cells these are; they may come from a transplant donor.

The rearrangement joins TRBV20-1 to TRBJ1-1, with 8 bases that match TRBD1. Trimming removed 6 bases from V and 2 bases from J; junction bases left unmatched: 8. This CDR3 comprises 14 residues. Germline CDR1 is DFQATT and CDR2 is SNEGSKA (reference sequence). CDR3 residues: CSASRQGTNTEAFF. The CDR3 DNA reads as TGCAGTGCAAGTAGACAGGGGACCAACACTGAAGCTTTCTTT.

The chain links TRBV19 to TRBJ1-2; D is unresolved. Germline V gene sequence: CDR1 LNHDA, CDR2 SQIVND (reference sequence). V dropped 1 base and J dropped 4 bases, with 13 bases sitting between them. CDR3 size: 15 residues. The CDR3 is CASSIVGPQIYGYTF. As DNA, the CDR3 is TGTGCCAGTAGTATAGTGGGCCCGCAGATCTATGGCTACACCTTC.

This clonotype was observed a handful of times. The chain joins TRBV4-2 to TRBJ2-1; 13 bases map to TRBD2. The CDR3 contains 17 residues. V shed 0 bases and J 4 bases; nucleotides not matched to a gene: 3. The germline V gene encodes CDR1 LGHNA and CDR2 YNFKEQ. The CDR3 coding sequence is TGTGCCAGCAGCCAAGAAATGGGACTAGCGGGGTACAATGAGCAGTTCTTC. Amino acids: CASSQEMGLAGYNEQFF.

This clonotype was observed a few times. The gene calls are TRBV4-2 and TRBJ2-2; 13 nucleotides agree with TRBD2. The J segment lost 5 bases and the V segment lost 1 base, leaving 4 bases of the junction unmatched. This CDR3 contains 17 residues. CDR1 and CDR2 (germline): LGHNA, YNFKEQ. CDR3 sequence (DNA): TGTGCCAGCAGCCAAGGGACTAGCGGGAGAGTTACCGGGGAGCTGTTTTTT. Translating gives CASSQGTSGRVTGELFF.

CDR3 sequence: CSASDREEYEQYF. Written as DNA, the CDR3 is TGCAGTGCAAGCGACAGGGAAGAGTACGAGCAGTACTTC. The rearrangement links TRBV20-1 to TRBJ2-7, with 7 nucleotides matching TRBD1. This CDR3 is built from 13 residues. Germline-derived CDR1 and CDR2 are DFQATT and SNEGSKA (reference sequence). After removal of 6 bases from V and 4 bases from J, the junction contained 9 bases not matched to a gene.

This clonotype was detected only a few times. The genes are TRBV5-4 and TRBJ2-4; 7 nucleotides agree with TRBD1. The CDR3 spans 14 residues. The V gene's germline CDR1 is SGHNT and CDR2 YYREEE (reference sequence). The J segment lost 4 bases and the V segment lost 4 bases, leaving 5 bases of the junction unmatched. The CDR3 coding sequence is TGTGCCAGCAGCCTACCGGGACAGAAAAACATTCAGTACTTC. Translated, it gives CASSLPGQKNIQYF.

The chain has TRBV20-1 and TRBJ1-2, with TRBD1 matching 9 bases. Per germline, CDR1 DFQATT and CDR2 SNEGSKA (reference sequence). The CDR3 sequence is 15 residues long. V dropped 5 bases and J dropped 3; count of bases not matched to a gene: 10. CDR3 sequence reads: CSAYRDRASHYGYTF. The CDR3 DNA reads as TGCAGTGCTTACCGGGACAGGGCGTCGCACTATGGCTACACCTTC.

This clonotype occurred a few times. The chain recombines TRBV20-1 with TRBJ2-1; 12 bases are a match to TRBD2. With V trimmed by 3 bases and J by 7 bases, 10 bases remained unmatched. Per the germline V gene, CDR1 is DFQATT and CDR2 is SNEGSKA (reference sequence). The CDR3 loop spans 16 amino acids. This CDR3 is CSASGLAGGRVNEQFF. The CDR3 region has the DNA TGCAGTGCTAGTGGCCTAGCGGGAGGGCGGGTTAATGAGCAGTTCTTC.

In the case of this clonotype: The CDR3 does not end in the conserved phenylalanine or tryptophan, so this is likely a read error. The CDR3 is CASSPGENTEAFL. CDR3 DNA sequence: TGTGCCAGCTCACCAGGGGAGAACACTGAAGCTTTCTTG. The J gene is TRBJ1-1, the V gene TRBV18; D gene ambiguous. CDR1 and CDR2 from the germline V gene are KGHSH and LQKENI. The CDR3 has 13 amino acids. V lost 2 bases and J lost 1, with 5 bases in between.

This clonotype was recorded a few times. The chain joins TRBV10-3 to TRBJ2-5; no firm D call. Germline V lookup: CDR1 ENHRY, CDR2 SYGVKD. V dropped 2 bases and J dropped 5 bases, with 15 bases sitting between them. This CDR3 is 15 amino acids long. CDR3 nucleotide sequence: TGTGCCATCAGTGAGGGGTTCGGGCCGGAGGAGACCCAGTACTTC. This encodes CAISEGFGPEETQYF.

A few counts support this clonotype. The rearrangement joins TRBV3-1 to TRBJ1-2; D is possibly TRBD1 (5 bases). V was shortened by 6 bases and J by 8 bases, with 22 bases between the two germline ends. Germline V lookup: CDR1 LGHDT, CDR2 YNNKEL (reference sequence). This CDR3 spans 15 amino acids. The CDR3 DNA follows: TGTGCCAGCAGTAGACGCGGGGCCCCGAATGACGGCTACACCTTC. Translation: CASSRRGAPNDGYTF.

The CDR3 sequence: CASSPVEGSNIQYF. The CDR3 nucleotides read TGTGCCAGCTCACCGGTCGAGGGGAGTAACATTCAGTACTTC. The chain links TRBV18 to TRBJ2-4; possibly TRBD1 or TRBD2 for D (5 bases each). This CDR3 is 14 amino acids long. Germline V lookup: CDR1 KGHSH, CDR2 LQKENI. The germline V and J ends were trimmed by 3 bases and 7 bases, with 13 bases remaining between them.

This clonotype was picked up a small number of times. V is TRBV7-2 and J is TRBJ2-2; D tentatively fits TRBD1 or TRBD2 (6 bases each). Germline lookup yields CDR1 SGHTA and CDR2 FQGNSA. The CDR3 runs to 14 residues. V was pared by 8 bases and J by 1 base, with 11 bases between. As DNA, the CDR3 is TGTGCCAGCCCGGGGGCCTTGAACACCGGGGAGCTGTTTTTT. Its protein is CASPGALNTGELFF.

This clonotype was found a few times. V and J are TRBV6-5 and TRBJ1-4; maybe TRBD1 (5 bases). The V gene lost 2 bases and the J gene lost 7 bases, with 17 bases spanning the gap. The CDR3 is 16 residues long. Germline CDR1 and CDR2: MNHEY and SVGAGI. The CDR3 here is CASSYIGSLRGEKLFF. CDR3 sequence (DNA): TGTGCCAGCAGTTACATCGGCAGCCTGAGGGGTGAAAAACTGTTTTTT.